This TCR beta chain appears in the sequencing data of a study of cytomegalovirus exposure and HLA in healthy donors. Turning to the study itself: Unique TCRs from HLA-typed donors, 80 million to 90 million of them, were held in an early data release. Study outcomes and limitations: When a later analysis compared HLA-associated TCR beta chains with equally common others, the HLA-associated chains turned out to be more clonally expanded and to have lower generation probabilities. In a later analysis, V- and J-gene trimming of beta chains associated with a DCLRE1C missense variant, replicated independently.

Primers for the PCR totalled 60 Vbeta and 13 Jbeta. Profiling relied on immunoSEQ multiplex PCR, and the TCRdb table lists in-frame clones only, not all of them. The data contain fewer than 85,000 clones, 60% to 80% of them singletons. The CDR3 is 12 residues long. Deletions cut 5 bases from V and 7 bases from J, with 11 bases between. Germline values: CDR1 MNHEY, CDR2 SMNVEV (reference sequence). A word on this clone: What it binds is unknown.

The sequenced sample was PBMCs. J is TRBJ1-2 and V is TRBV27; tentative D call: TRBD1 (6 bases). This TCR was sampled from a woman aged 35 to 49 in good health and CMV-seropositive. The CDR3 reads CASSDRISGYTF. Written as DNA, the CDR3 is TGTGCCAGCAGTGACAGGATTTCTGGCTACACCTTC.